This TCR beta chain was sequenced in a study of Ad26.COV2.S vaccination and SARS-CoV-2 variants. Overall study: Into the muscle, Ad26.COV2.S was dosed once or twice, 56 days apart.

For this clone: The antigen is undetermined.

Treatment described: some 19 received Ad26.COV2.S at low or high dose, single or two shots; about 5 received placebo; per-sample allocation not given. Sample collection was performed on day 63 after the first vaccine or placebo injection. Its platform was an Ad26 vector, and its expressed antigen was Wuhan-strain SARS-CoV-2 spike. Profiling relied on immunoSEQ multiplex PCR, and the TCRdb table lists in-frame clones only, not all of them. The profile shows about 390,000 clones, roughly nine tenths of them singletons. The germline V gene encodes CDR1 LNHDA and CDR2 SQIVND (reference sequence). V was clipped by 9 bases and J by 2 bases, with 14 bases between them. CDR3 length: 14 residues. The study, taken as a whole, reports: Substantial post-vaccination breadth of spike-specific CD8+ and CD4+ T cell responses was reported. Quantification of TCR breadth and depth may have yielded underestimates of total T cell responses.

The chain is built from TRBV19 and TRBJ2-1; D is undetermined. This clonotype was obtained from a person aged 18 to 59 who received the Ad26.COV2.S COVID-19 vaccine or a placebo. Specimen: peripheral blood, collected in a trial of Ad26.COV2.S vaccine versus placebo. This CDR3 reads CARKGPSAYNEQFF. In DNA form, the CDR3 reads TGTGCCAGGAAAGGACCCTCCGCCTACAATGAGCAGTTCTTC.